Only one count was recorded for the clone carrying this T cell receptor beta chain. Its specificity is unknown. This sample is drawn from a study of cytomegalovirus exposure and HLA in healthy donors. It was with 60 Vbeta and 13 Jbeta primers that the PCR ran. Methods used by the authors: The authors later counted about 80 million unique TCR beta chains, about 11 million of them shared. TCRdb's copy holds only in-frame clones and misses some; the assay was immunoSEQ multiplex PCR. D and trimming were read from the DNA, whereas the V and J calls and clone size are those reported in that table. The sample holds 100,000 to 150,000 clones; roughly 80% are singletons and the top ten take 20%. The J segment lost 10 bases and the V segment lost 3 bases, leaving 5 bases of the junction unmatched. The CDR3 totals 13 residues. The germline gives CDR1 SGHDT, CDR2 YYEEEE. General observations from the study: Several of the most significant clusters appeared, in a later analysis, to be linked to common viral pathogens. Compared with the roughly 700-donor mean, an Asian-associated ancestry cluster reportedly had fewer N-insertions, according to a later analysis.

The source material was PBMCs. This chain joins TRBV5-6 and TRBJ1-3; 9 positions match TRBD1. The TCR sequence derives from a man aged 18 to 29 in good health and CMV-seropositive. The CDR3 loop is CASSSGQGWTIYF. CDR3 nucleotides: TGTGCCAGCAGCTCCGGACAGGGGTGGACCATATATTTT.